What follows are 8 T cell receptor beta chains derived from one specimen sequenced in a study of technical replicates of blood from several donors (dated by TCRdb to between 2016 and 2019). Libraries came from the immunoSEQ multiplex PCR assay. Drawn from immuneACCESS, this table holds only the in-frame rearrangements with V and J called that TCRdb kept. Clones are partly lost; checked studies trace under half to an unresolved V gene and leave the rest unexplained. Counted in this sample were 90,000 to 100,000 clones; 85% to 95% of them appeared once. 0.33% of the sample is held by the ten biggest clonotypes. Sequenced sample: T cells isolated from PBMCs. The receptors were sampled from a human donor in good health.

The chain is built from TRBV7-2 and TRBJ2-3, with 13 bases lining up with TRBD2. Germline values: CDR1 SGHTA, CDR2 FQGNSA. Trimming removed 6 bases from V and 6 bases from J; junction bases left unmatched: 3. The CDR3 spans 14 residues. The CDR3 DNA reads TGTGCCAGCAGACTAGCGGGAGGGCCGGATACGCAGTATTTT. Protein product: CASRLAGGPDTQYF.

The CDR3 region is CASSQDKGGVYEQYF. The CDR3 DNA reads as TGTGCCAGCAGCCAAGATAAAGGAGGGGTGTACGAGCAGTACTTC. V and J are TRBV4-2 and TRBJ2-7, with a weak D call TRBD2 (6 bases). V was clipped by 0 bases and J by 4 bases, with 13 bases between them. Germline V lookup: CDR1 LGHNA, CDR2 YNFKEQ. The CDR3 is 15 residues long.

Regarding this clone: The same CDR3 can be traced to other DNA sequences in this sample. The chain recombines TRBV6-5 with TRBJ2-5; no reliable D call. Trimming pared 4 bases from V and 2 bases from J, leaving 2 bases between. This CDR3 is 11 amino acids long. From germline, CDR1 is MNHEY and CDR2 SVGAGI. For the CDR3, the DNA is TGTGCCAGCAGTTTACAAGAGACCCAGTACTTC. Translating gives CASSLQETQYF.

The genes are TRBV11-2 and TRBJ2-1, with 10 bases identical to TRBD2. Germline values: CDR1 SGHAT, CDR2 FQNNGV. This CDR3 is 17 amino acids long. V shed 2 bases and J 0 bases; nucleotides not matched to a gene: 4. The CDR3 spells CASSLIASGSSYNEQFF. In DNA, the CDR3 is TGTGCCAGCAGCTTAATCGCTAGCGGGAGCTCCTACAATGAGCAGTTCTTC.

Note on this clone: Other DNA variants within this sample encode the same CDR3. V usage is TRBV27 and J usage is TRBJ2-2, with D hard to call. The CDR3 consists of 11 residues. Germline CDR1 and CDR2: MNHEY and SMNVEV (reference sequence). V was pared by 6 bases and J by 5 bases, with 4 bases between. The CDR3 DNA reads as TGTGCCAGCAGCCAAACCGGGGAGCTGTTTTTT. Amino acids: CASSQTGELFF.

V is TRBV15 and J is TRBJ1-2; D gene unclear. Trimming shortened V by 1 base and J by 2 bases, and 5 bases separated the two germline ends. The CDR3 extends over 13 amino acids. Per the germline V gene, CDR1 is LNHNV and CDR2 is YYDKDF (reference sequence). CDR3 in amino acids: CATSRGHNYGYTF. CDR3 DNA: TGTGCCACCAGCAGAGGACACAACTATGGCTACACCTTC.

The chain links TRBV18 to TRBJ2-1, with 8 bases aligning to TRBD2. Trimming cost V 2 bases and J 8 bases; bases outside gene matches: 8. CDR1 and CDR2 (germline): KGHSH, LQKENI. This CDR3 has 15 residues. CDR3 in DNA: TGTGCCAGCTCACCAGTGCGGGAGGCTGGGGATGAGCAGTTCTTC. Translating gives CASSPVREAGDEQFF.

The rearrangement uses TRBV6-4 and TRBJ2-2; 14 bases are shared with TRBD2. The CDR3 consists of 16 residues. The V segment lost 7 bases and the J segment 2 bases; nucleotides outside the gene matches: 3. The germline gives CDR1 MRHNA, CDR2 SNTAGT. The CDR3 DNA reads as TGTGCCAGCAAAGGACTAGCGGGGGGAAACACCGGGGAGCTGTTTTTT. Translating gives CASKGLAGGNTGELFF.